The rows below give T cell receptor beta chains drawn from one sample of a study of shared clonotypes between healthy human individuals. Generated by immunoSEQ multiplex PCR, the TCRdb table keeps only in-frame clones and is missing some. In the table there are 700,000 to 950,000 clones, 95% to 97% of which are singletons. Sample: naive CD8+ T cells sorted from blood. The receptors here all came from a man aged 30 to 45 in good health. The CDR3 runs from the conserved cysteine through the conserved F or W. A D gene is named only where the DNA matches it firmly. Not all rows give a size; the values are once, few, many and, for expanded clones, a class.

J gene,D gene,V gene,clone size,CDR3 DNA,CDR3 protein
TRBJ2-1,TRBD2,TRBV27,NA,TGTGCCAGCAGTTTGGCTAGCGGGAGTATCTGGCATGAGCAGTTCTTC,CASSLASGSIWHEQFF
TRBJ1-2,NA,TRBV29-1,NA,TGCAGCGTTGCCCCCAGGACGGATGGCTACACCTTC,CSVAPRTDGYTF
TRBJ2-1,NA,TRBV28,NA,TGTGCCAGCACCGGCCCGGGCGTGGCCTACAATGAGCAGTTCTTC,CASTGPGVAYNEQFF
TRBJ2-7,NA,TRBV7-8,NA,TGTGCCAGCAGCTTACGACAGGACTCCTACGAGCAGTACTTC,CASSLRQDSYEQYF
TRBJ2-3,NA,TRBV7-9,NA,TGTGCCAGCAGCCGCAGGGATTCAGATACGCAGTATTTT,CASSRRDSDTQYF
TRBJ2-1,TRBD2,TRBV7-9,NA,TGTGCCAGCAGCCCCCGGACTAGCGGGCTTTCCTACAATGAGCAGTTCTTC,CASSPRTSGLSYNEQFF
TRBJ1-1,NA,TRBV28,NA,TGTGCCAGCAGTCCATCAGAGGGCGTAATAACTGAAGCTTTCTTT,CASSPSEGVITEAFF
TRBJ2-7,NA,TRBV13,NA,TGTGCCAGCAGCTTCTCCCCGAACGACTACGAGCAGTACTTC,CASSFSPNDYEQYF
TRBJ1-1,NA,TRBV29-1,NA,TGCAGCGTTGTCGGGACGGGGAGAGGTGAAGCTTTCTTT,CSVVGTGRGEAFF
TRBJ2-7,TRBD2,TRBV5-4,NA,TGTGCCAGCAGCTTCGTTAGCGGGAGGGGCTTTGAAGGCGAGCAGTACTTC,CASSFVSGRGFEGEQYF
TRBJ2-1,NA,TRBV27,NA,TGTGCCAGCAGTTTATCCGCTGGCGAATCCTACAATGAGCAGTTCTTC,CASSLSAGESYNEQFF
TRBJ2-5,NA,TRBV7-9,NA,TGTGCCAGCAGCTTTCTGATTCGGAATAGCGGAGATGGAGAGACCCAGTACTTC,CASSFLIRNSGDGETQYF
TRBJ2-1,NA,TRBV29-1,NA,TGCAGCGTTGGGGGAAGGACCGACCTAGGCTCCTACAATGAGCAGTTCTTC,CSVGGRTDLGSYNEQFF
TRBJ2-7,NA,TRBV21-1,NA,TGTGCCAGCAGCAAACTTGCGGGAGGGCTAAGCTCCTACGAGCAGTACTTC,CASSKLAGGLSSYEQYF
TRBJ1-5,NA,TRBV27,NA,TGTGCCAGCAGTCTTTACTCGGACAGCTCCAATCAGCCCCAGCATTTT,CASSLYSDSSNQPQHF
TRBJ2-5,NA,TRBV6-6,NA,TGTGCCAGCAGTTACTCGAGGGAGTCCGGACAAGAGACCCAGTACTTC,CASSYSRESGQETQYF
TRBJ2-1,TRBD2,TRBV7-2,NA,TGTGCCAGCAGCTTAGAGATTGGGGCTAGCGGCTACTACAATGAGCAGTTCTTC,CASSLEIGASGYYNEQFF
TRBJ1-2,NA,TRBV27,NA,TGTGCCAGCAGTCCTTTATCTGGCAGGTCCTTCTATGGCTACACCTTC,CASSPLSGRSFYGYTF
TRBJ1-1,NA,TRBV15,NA,TGTGCCACCAGCCGAGGACAAAGGGACTACACTGAAGCTTTCTTT,CATSRGQRDYTEAFF
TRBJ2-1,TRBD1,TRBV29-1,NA,TGCAGCGTTGTAACCCGGGACAGGGGGCCCAATGAGCAGTTCTTC,CSVVTRDRGPNEQFF
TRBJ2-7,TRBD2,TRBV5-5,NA,TGTGCCAGCAGCTGGAGCGGGGGGGACTACGAGCAGTACTTC,CASSWSGGDYEQYF
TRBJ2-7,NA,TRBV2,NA,TGTGCCAGCGGTGGACGTCCTGCCTGGGAGCAGTACTTC,CASGGRPAWEQYF
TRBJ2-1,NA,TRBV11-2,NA,TGTGCCAGCAGCTTAGTTCGTTGGAATGAGCAGTTCTTC,CASSLVRWNEQFF
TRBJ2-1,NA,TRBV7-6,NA,TGTGCCAGCAGCTCACCGTTTACCGGGACTGTATCCTACAATGAGCAGTTCTTC,CASSSPFTGTVSYNEQFF
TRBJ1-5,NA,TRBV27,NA,TGTGCCAGCAGTTTAACAGTATATAGCAATCAGCCCCAGCATTTT,CASSLTVYSNQPQHF
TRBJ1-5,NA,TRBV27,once,TGTGCCAGCAGGATGACAGTGGATAGCAATCAGCCCCAGCATTTT,CASRMTVDSNQPQHF
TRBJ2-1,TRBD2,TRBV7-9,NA,TGTGCCAGCAGCGTCCTAGCGGGAGTCTTGGATGAGCAGTTCTTC,CASSVLAGVLDEQFF
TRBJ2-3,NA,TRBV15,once,TGTGCCACCAGCAGAGATCGTATCAGCACAGATACGCAGTATTTT,CATSRDRISTDTQYF
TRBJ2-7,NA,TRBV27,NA,TGTGCCAGCAGTAACCCCCTCGGGACGGAAGGCTACGAGCAGTACTTC,CASSNPLGTEGYEQYF
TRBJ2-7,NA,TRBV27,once,TGTGCCAGCAGTTTAAGATTCATGTACGAGCAGTACTTC,CASSLRFMYEQYF
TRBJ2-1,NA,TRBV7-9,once,TGTGCCAGCAGCTTAATCCTAAGCAATGAGCAGTTCTTC,CASSLILSNEQFF
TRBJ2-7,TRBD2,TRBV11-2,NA,TGTGCCAGCAGCGCCACTAGCGGCATTTCCTACGAGCAGTACTTC,CASSATSGISYEQYF
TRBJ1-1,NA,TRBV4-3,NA,TGCGCCAGCAGCCAGTACAGGGCTTCGGTGAACACTGAAGCTTTCTTT,CASSQYRASVNTEAFF
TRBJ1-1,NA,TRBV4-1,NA,TGCGCCAGCAGCCAAGTGACAGTCGCTGAAGCTTTCTTT,CASSQVTVAEAFF
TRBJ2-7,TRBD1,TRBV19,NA,TGTGCCAGTAGTAACCGGGACAGCCCCTTCGAGCAGTACTTC,CASSNRDSPFEQYF
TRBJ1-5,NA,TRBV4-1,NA,TGCGCCAGCAGCCAAGAGGGGGACGTGGGGGGTGACAATCAGCCCCAGCATTTT,CASSQEGDVGGDNQPQHF
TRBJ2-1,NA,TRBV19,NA,TGTGCCAGTAGTACCACTACTGTCGACAATGAGCAGTTCTTC,CASSTTTVDNEQFF
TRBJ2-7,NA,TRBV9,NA,TGTGCCAGCAGCGTAGGAAGCGGCCAAGCCGAGCAGTACTTC,CASSVGSGQAEQYF